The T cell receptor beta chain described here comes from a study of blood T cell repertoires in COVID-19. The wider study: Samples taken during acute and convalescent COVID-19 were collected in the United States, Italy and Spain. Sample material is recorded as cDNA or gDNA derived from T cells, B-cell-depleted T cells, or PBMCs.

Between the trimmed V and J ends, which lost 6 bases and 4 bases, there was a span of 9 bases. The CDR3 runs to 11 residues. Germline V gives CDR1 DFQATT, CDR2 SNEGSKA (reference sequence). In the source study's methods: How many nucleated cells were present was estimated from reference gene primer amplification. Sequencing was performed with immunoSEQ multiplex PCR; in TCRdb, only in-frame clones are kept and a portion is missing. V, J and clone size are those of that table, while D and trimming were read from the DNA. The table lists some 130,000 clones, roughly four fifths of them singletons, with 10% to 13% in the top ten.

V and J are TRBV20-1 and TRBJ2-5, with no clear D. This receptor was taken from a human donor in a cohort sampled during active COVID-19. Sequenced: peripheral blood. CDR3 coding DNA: TGCAGTGCCCTTCTCGTAGAGACCCAGTACTTC. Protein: CSALLVETQYF.